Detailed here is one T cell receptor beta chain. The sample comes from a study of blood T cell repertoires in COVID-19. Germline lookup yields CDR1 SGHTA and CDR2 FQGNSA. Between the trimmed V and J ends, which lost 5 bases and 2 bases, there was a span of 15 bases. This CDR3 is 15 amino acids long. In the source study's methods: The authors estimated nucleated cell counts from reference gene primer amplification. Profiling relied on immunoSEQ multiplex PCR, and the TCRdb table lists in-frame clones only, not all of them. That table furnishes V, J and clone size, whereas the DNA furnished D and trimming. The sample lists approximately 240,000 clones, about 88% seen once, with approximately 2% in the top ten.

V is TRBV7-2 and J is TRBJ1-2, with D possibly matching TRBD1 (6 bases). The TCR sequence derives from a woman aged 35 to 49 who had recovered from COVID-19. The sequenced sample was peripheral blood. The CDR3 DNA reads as TGTGCCAGCAGCCAGGGGACACCCAGAAACTATGGCTACACCTTC. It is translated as CASSQGTPRNYGYTF. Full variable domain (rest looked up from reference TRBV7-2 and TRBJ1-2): GAGVSQSPSNKVTEKGKDVELRCDPISGHTALYWYRQSLGQGLEFLIYFQGNSAPDKSGLPSDRFSAERTGGSVSTLTIQRTQQEDSAVYLCASSQGTPRNYGYTFGSGTRLTVV.